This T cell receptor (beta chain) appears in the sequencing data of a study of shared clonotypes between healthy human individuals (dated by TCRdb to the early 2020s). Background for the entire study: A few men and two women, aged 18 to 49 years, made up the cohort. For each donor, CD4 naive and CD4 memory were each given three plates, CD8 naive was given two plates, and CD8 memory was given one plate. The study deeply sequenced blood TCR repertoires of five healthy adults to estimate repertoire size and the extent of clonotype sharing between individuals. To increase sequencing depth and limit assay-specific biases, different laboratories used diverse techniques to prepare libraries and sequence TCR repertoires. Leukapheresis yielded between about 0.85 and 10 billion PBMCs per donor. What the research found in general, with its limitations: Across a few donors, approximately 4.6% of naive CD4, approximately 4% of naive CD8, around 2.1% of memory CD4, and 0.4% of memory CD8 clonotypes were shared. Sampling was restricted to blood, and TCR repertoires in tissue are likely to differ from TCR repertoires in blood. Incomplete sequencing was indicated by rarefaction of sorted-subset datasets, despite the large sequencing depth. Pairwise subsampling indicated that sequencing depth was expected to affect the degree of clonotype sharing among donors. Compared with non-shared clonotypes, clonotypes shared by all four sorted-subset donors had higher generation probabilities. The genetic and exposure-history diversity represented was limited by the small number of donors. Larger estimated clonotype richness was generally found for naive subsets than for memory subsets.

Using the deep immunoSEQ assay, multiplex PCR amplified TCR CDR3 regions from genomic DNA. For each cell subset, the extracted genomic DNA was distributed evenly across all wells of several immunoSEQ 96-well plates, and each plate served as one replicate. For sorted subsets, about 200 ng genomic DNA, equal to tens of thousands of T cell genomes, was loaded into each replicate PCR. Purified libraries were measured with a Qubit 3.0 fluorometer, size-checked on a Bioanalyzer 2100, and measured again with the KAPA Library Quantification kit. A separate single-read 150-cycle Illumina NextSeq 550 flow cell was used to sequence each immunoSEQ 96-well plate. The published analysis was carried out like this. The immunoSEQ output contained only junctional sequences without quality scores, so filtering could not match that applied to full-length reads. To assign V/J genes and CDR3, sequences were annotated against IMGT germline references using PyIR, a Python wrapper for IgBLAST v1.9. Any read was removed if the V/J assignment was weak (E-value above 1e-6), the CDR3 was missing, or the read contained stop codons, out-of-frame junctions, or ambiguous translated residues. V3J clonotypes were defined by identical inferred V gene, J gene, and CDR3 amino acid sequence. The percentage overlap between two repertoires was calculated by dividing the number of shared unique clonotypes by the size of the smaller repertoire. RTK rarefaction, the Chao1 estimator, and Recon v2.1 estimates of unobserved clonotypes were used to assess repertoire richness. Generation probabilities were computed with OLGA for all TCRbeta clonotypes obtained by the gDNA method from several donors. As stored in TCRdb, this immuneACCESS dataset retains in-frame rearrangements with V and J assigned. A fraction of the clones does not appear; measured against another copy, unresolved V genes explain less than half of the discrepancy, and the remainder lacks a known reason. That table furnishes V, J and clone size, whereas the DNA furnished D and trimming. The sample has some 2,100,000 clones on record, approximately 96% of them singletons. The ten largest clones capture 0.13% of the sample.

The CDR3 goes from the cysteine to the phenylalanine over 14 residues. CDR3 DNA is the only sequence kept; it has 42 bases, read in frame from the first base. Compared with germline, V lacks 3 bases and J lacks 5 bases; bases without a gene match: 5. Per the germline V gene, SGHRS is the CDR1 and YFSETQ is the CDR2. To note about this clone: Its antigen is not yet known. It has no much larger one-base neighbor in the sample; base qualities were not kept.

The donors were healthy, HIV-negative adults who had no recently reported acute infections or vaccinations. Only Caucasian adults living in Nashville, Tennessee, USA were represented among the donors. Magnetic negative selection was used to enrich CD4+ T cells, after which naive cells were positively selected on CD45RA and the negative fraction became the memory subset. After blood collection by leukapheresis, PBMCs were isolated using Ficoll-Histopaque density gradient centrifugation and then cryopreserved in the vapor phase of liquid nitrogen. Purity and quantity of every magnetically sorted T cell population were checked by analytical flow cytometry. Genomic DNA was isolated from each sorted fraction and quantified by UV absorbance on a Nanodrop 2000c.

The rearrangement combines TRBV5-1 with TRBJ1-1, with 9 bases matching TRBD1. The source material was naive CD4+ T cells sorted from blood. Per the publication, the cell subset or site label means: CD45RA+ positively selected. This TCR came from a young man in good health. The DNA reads TGCGCCAGCAGCTCACAGGGGGCAAAAACTGAAGCTTTCTTT. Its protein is CASSSQGAKTEAFF.